A single sample gave rise to the 15 T cell receptor beta chains below, sequenced in a study of shared clonotypes between healthy human individuals. Sequenced by immunoSEQ multiplex PCR; TCRdb stores in-frame clones only, minus some. The sample contains fewer than 2.5 million clones, approximately 93% of which appear only once. Material for sequencing was naive CD4+ T cells from PBMCs. Subset noted: CD45RA+ positively selected. These receptor sequences come from a young man in good health. Some clones in this sample may be carry-over from other donors' samples.

The chain has TRBV28 and TRBJ1-5; D unclear. V lost 5 bases and J 0 bases, leaving 17 bases between the germline ends. The CDR3 has 17 amino acids. Germline V gene lookup returns CDR1 MDHEN and CDR2 SYDVKM. The CDR3: CASSPPGRSYSNQPQHF. CDR3 DNA sequence: TGTGCCAGCAGTCCCCCCGGTCGATCGTATAGCAATCAGCCCCAGCATTTT.

This clone has only a few counts. The chain uses TRBV2 and TRBJ1-4; TRBD1 might be the D (6 bases). Trimming took 11 bases from V and 7 from J, leaving 20 bases between them. Germline loops: CDR1 SNHLY, CDR2 FYNNEI. The CDR3 runs 14 residues. CDR3 residues: CAGGLGSGPEKLFF. The CDR3 bases are TGTGCCGGGGGGCTGGGAAGCGGACCTGAAAAACTGTTTTTT.

This chain uses TRBV6-5 with TRBJ1-1, with 11 bases lining up with TRBD1. CDR1 MNHEY and CDR2 SVGAGI come from the germline V gene. The CDR3 contains 14 residues. After removal of 3 bases from V and 4 bases from J, the junction contained 1 base not matched to a gene. The CDR3 region is CASSYGQGATEAFF. The CDR3, as DNA: TGTGCCAGCAGTTATGGACAGGGGGCCACTGAAGCTTTCTTT.

V and J are TRBV14 and TRBJ2-3; 11 bases are shared with TRBD2. In germline, CDR1 is SGHDN, CDR2 FVKESK. V lost 1 base to trimming and J lost 5 bases; unmatched junction nucleotides: 8. The CDR3 loop spans 17 amino acids. The CDR3 is CASSQGASGRRGDTQYF. The CDR3 nucleotides read TGTGCCAGCAGCCAAGGGGCTAGCGGGAGGAGAGGAGATACGCAGTATTTT.

The chain combines TRBV6-5 with TRBJ1-5; a weak D match, TRBD1 (5 bases). Germline V gene lookup returns CDR1 MNHEY and CDR2 SVGAGI. Trimming stripped 2 bases from V and 9 bases from J, with 11 bases between. The CDR3 has 13 residues. Written as DNA, the CDR3 is TGTGCCAGCAGTTACGTGGTCCAGGGGCCCCAGCATTTT. It translates to CASSYVVQGPQHF.

Only one count was recorded for this clone. The V call is TRBV5-5, the J call TRBJ2-1; D is uncertain. This CDR3 has 12 residues. The ends were cut back, 3 bases at V and 8 bases at J, with 9 bases in the middle. Germline loops: CDR1 SGHKS, CDR2 YYEKEE (reference sequence). The CDR3 sequence is CASSSLEDEQFF. As DNA, the CDR3 is TGTGCCAGCAGCTCCCTCGAGGATGAGCAGTTCTTC.

V is TRBV30 and J is TRBJ1-1; D ambiguous. The length of the CDR3 is 13 residues. In germline, CDR1 is GTSNPN, CDR2 SVGIG (reference sequence). The V and J ends lost 2 bases and 11 bases respectively, with 18 bases between them. The DNA for the CDR3 is TGTGCCTGGAGTACACACCAAGGAGTTTCTGCTTTCTTT. Translated, it gives CAWSTHQGVSAFF.

Of note for this clone: The junction shows a germline mismatch at one end, possibly a read error. The chain employs TRBV7-9 and TRBJ2-7; D gene ambiguous. This CDR3 region has 13 residues. The germline CDR1 and CDR2 sequences are SEHNR and FQNEAQ (reference sequence). CDR3 loop: CTSSLTPFYEQYF. CDR3 bases: TGTACCAGCAGCTTAACCCCCTTCTACGAGCAGTACTTC.

The chain couples TRBV10-3 to TRBJ2-5, with D hard to call. V was clipped by 0 bases and J by 5 bases, with 13 bases between them. The CDR3 totals 15 residues. CDR1 ENHRY and CDR2 SYGVKD come from the germline V gene. Here the CDR3 reads CAISESTRPGETQYF. As DNA, the CDR3 is TGTGCCATCAGTGAGTCGACCCGGCCCGGCGAGACCCAGTACTTC.

The rearrangement links TRBV25-1 to TRBJ1-4; 7 bases line up with TRBD1. Germline V CDR1 and CDR2: MGHDK, SYGVNS. The CDR3 contains 14 residues. V shed 6 bases, J shed 7 bases, and the junction held 8 bases outside the gene matches. The CDR3 loop is CASSPFAGGEKLFF. CDR3 in DNA: TGTGCCAGCAGCCCCTTCGCAGGGGGTGAAAAACTGTTTTTT.

This clone was seen only once. This sample includes further DNA sequences coding for the same CDR3. This chain uses TRBV5-4 with TRBJ2-5; the match to TRBD1 covers 7 bases. V lost 3 bases, J lost 2 bases, and 4 bases stayed unmatched. Germline CDR1 SGHNT, CDR2 YYREEE (reference sequence). This CDR3 comprises 14 residues. The CDR3 sequence is CASSSRDRQETQYF. The CDR3 region has the DNA TGTGCCAGCAGCTCCCGGGACAGACAAGAGACCCAGTACTTC.

The chain carries TRBV7-3 and TRBJ2-7; 11 bases are a match to TRBD2. V shed 5 bases, J shed 2 bases, and the junction held 11 bases outside the gene matches. Per the germline V gene, CDR1 is SGHTA and CDR2 is FQGTGA. CDR3 size: 17 residues. The CDR3 loop reads CASSPRIAGGAPYEQYF. In nucleotides, the CDR3 is TGTGCCAGCAGCCCACGGATAGCGGGAGGGGCTCCCTACGAGCAGTACTTC.

The chain is built from TRBV7-9 and TRBJ2-3, with TRBD2 matching 9 bases. Trimming took 3 bases from V and 3 from J; bases not matched to a gene: 7. The CDR3 has 16 residues. Germline V gene sequence: CDR1 SEHNR, CDR2 FQNEAQ (reference sequence). CDR3 region: CASSLISGSRTDTQYF. Written as DNA, the CDR3 is TGTGCCAGCAGCTTGATTAGCGGGAGTCGTACAGATACGCAGTATTTT.

About this clone itself: The sample has other DNA sequences that encode this CDR3 too. This sequence joins TRBV5-1 and TRBJ1-1; D possibly corresponds to TRBD1 (5 bases). V was shortened by 0 bases and J by 4 bases, with 10 bases between the two germline ends. Germline CDR1 reads SGHRS; CDR2 reads YFSETQ. CDR3 length: 14 residues. CDR3 protein: CASSLAPGATEAFF. The CDR3 DNA is TGCGCCAGCAGCTTGGCCCCTGGGGCCACTGAAGCTTTCTTT.

The chain is built from TRBV15 and TRBJ2-1; no firm D call. Looked up from germline, CDR1 is LNHNV and CDR2 is YYDKDF (reference sequence). V was pared by 0 bases and J by 3 bases, with 15 bases between. CDR3 length: 17 residues. The CDR3 reads CATSRDITRPNYNEQFF. CDR3 in DNA: TGTGCCACCAGCAGAGATATTACGCGGCCCAACTACAATGAGCAGTTCTTC. The variable domain in full, with the rest retrieved from reference TRBV15 and TRBJ2-1, is DAMVIQNPRYQVTQFGKPVTLSCSQTLNHNVMYWYQQKSSQAPKLLFHYYDKDFNNEADTPDNFQSRRPNTSFCFLDIRSPGLGDTAMYLCATSRDITRPNYNEQFFGPGTRLTVL.